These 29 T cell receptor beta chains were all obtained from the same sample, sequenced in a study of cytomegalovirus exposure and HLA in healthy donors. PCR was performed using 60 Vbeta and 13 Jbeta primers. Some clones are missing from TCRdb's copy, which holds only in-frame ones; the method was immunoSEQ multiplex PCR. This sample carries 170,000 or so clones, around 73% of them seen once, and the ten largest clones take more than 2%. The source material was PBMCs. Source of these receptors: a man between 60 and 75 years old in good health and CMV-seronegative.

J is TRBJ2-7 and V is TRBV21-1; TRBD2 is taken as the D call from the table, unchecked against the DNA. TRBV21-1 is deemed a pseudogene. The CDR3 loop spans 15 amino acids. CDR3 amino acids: CASTPILAGRSEQYF. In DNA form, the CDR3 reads TGTGCCAGCACCCCCATACTAGCGGGTCGAAGCGAGCAGTACTTC.

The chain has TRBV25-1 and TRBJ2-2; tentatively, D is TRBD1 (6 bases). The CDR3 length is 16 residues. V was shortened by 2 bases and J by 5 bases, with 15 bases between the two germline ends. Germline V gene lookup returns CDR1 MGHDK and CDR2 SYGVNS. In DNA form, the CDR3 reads TGTGCCAGCAGTGAAGCTACAGGGATGGGTACCGGGGAGCTGTTTTTT. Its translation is CASSEATGMGTGELFF. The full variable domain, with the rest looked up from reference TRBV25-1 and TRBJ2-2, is EADIYQTPRYLVIGTGKKITLECSQTMGHDKMYWYQQDPGMELHLIHYSYGVNSTEKGDLSSESTVSRIRTEHFPLTLESARPSHTSQYLCASSEATGMGTGELFFGEGSRLTVL.

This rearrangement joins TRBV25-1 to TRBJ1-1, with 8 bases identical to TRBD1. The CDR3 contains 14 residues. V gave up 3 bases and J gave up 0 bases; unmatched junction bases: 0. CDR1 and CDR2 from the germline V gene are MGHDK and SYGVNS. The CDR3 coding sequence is TGTGCCAGCAGTGAGGACAGGGTGAACACTGAAGCTTTCTTT. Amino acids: CASSEDRVNTEAFF.

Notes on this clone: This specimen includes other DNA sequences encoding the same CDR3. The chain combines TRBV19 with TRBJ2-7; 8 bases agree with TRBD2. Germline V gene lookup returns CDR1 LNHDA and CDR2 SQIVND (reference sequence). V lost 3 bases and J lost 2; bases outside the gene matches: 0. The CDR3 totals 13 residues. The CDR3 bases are TGTGCCAGTAGTATGGGACTAGCCTACGAGCAGTACTTC. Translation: CASSMGLAYEQYF.

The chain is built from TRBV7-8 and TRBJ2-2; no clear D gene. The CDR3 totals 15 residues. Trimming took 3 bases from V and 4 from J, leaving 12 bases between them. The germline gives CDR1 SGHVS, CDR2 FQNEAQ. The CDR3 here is CASSFFRSGTGELFF. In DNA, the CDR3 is TGTGCCAGCAGCTTTTTTCGCTCGGGCACCGGGGAGCTGTTTTTT. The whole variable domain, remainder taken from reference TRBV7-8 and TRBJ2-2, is GAGVSQSPRYKVAKRGQDVALRCDPISGHVSLFWYQQALGQGPEFLTYFQNEAQLDKSGLPSDRFFAERPEGSVSTLKIQRTQQEDSAVYLCASSFFRSGTGELFFGEGSRLTVL.

CDR3 nucleotides: TGTGCCAGCAGCGGGATCGGGGGGGGCGAGCAGTACTTC. Encoded protein: CASSGIGGGEQYF. J is TRBJ2-7 and V is TRBV5-6, with TRBD2 identical over 8 bases. V trimming: 4 bases; J trimming: 6 bases; junction bases outside the gene matches: 6. CDR3 size: 13 residues. The V gene's germline CDR1 is SGHDT and CDR2 YYEEEE. The full variable domain, rest sourced from reference TRBV5-6 and TRBJ2-7, is DAGVTQSPTHLIKTRGQQVTLRCSPKSGHDTVSWYQQALGQGPQFIFQYYEEEERQRGNFPDRFSGHQFPNYSSELNVNALLLGDSALYLCASSGIGGGEQYFGPGTRLTVT.

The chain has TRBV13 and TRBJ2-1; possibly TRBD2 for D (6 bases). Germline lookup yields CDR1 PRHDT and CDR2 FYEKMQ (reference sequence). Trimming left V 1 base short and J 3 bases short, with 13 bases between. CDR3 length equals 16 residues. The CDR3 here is CASSLAAGLVYNEQFF. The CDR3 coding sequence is TGTGCCAGCAGCTTAGCTGCGGGATTGGTCTACAATGAGCAGTTCTTC.

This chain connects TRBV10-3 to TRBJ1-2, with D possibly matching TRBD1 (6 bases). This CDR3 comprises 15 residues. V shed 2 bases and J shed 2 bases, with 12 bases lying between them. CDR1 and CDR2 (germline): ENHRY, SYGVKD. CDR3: CAISEPGQPNYGYTF. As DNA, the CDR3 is TGTGCCATCAGTGAGCCTGGACAGCCCAACTATGGCTACACCTTC.

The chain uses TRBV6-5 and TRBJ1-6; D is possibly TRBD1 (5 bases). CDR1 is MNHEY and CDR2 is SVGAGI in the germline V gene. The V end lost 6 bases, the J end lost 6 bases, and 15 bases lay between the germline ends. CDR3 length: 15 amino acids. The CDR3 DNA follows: TGTGCCAGCAGCCTCATGACAGACGCTAATTCACCCCTCCACTTT. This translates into CASSLMTDANSPLHF.

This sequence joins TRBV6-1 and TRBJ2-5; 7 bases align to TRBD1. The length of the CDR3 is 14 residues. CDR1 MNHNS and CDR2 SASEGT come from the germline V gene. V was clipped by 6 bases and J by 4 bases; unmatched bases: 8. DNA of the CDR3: TGTGCCAGCAGCGGCATAGGGGGCCGAGAGACCCAGTACTTC. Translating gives CASSGIGGRETQYF.

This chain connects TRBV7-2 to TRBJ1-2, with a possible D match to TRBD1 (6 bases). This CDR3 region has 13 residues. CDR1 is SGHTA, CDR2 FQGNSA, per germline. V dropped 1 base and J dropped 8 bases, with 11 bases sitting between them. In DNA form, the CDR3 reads TGTGCCAGCAGCTTAGAACAGGGCGTAGGCTACACCTTC. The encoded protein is CASSLEQGVGYTF.

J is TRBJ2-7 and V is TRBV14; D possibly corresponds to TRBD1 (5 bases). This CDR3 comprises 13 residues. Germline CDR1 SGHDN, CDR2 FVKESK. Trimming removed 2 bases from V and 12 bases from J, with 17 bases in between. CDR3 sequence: CASSQRYSGNRYF. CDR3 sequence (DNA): TGTGCCAGCAGCCAAAGGTATTCAGGGAATAGGTACTTC.

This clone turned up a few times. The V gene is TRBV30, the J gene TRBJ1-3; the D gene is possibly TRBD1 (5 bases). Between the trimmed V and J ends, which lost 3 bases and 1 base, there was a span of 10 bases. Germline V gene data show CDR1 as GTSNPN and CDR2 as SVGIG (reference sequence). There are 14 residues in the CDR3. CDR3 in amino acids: CAWSADSSGNTIYF. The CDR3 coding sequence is TGTGCCTGGAGCGCCGACAGTTCTGGAAACACCATATATTTT.

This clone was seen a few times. CDR3 DNA sequence: TGTGCCAGCAGCCGACAGGGACGGGATCAGCCCCAGCATTTT. Translated, it gives CASSRQGRDQPQHF. This chain joins TRBV5-4 and TRBJ1-5; 7 nucleotides align to TRBD1. The CDR3 runs 14 residues. From germline, CDR1 is SGHNT and CDR2 YYREEE (reference sequence). The V segment lost 4 bases and the J segment 5 bases; nucleotides outside the gene matches: 6. The full variable domain, rest sourced from reference TRBV5-4 and TRBJ1-5, is ETGVTQSPTHLIKTRGQQVTLRCSSQSGHNTVSWYQQALGQGPQFIFQYYREEENGRGNFPPRFSGLQFPNYSSELNVNALELDDSALYLCASSRQGRDQPQHFGDGTRLSIL.

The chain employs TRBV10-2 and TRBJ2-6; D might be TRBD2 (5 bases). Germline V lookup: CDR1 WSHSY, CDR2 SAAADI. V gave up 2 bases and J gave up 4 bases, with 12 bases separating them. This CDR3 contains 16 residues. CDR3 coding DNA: TGCGCCAGCAGTGAGGGGAGACTGTCCGGGGCCAACGTCCTGACTTTC. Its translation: CASSEGRLSGANVLTF.

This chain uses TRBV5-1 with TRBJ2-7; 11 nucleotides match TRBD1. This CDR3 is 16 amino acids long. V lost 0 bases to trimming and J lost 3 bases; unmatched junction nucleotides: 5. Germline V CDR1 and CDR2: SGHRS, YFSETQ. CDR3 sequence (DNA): TGCGCCAGCAGCTTGGATGGGACAGGGGGTATCTACGAGCAGTACTTC. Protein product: CASSLDGTGGIYEQYF.

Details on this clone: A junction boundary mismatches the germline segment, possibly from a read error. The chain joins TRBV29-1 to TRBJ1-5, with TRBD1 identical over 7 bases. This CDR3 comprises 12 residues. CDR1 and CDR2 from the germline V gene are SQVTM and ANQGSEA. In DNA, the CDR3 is TGCAGCGTCTGGGACAGCAATCAGCCCCAGAATTTT. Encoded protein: CSVWDSNQPQNF. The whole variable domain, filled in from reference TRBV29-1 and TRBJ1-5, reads SAVISQKPSRDICQRGTSLTIQCQVDSQVTMMFWYRQQPGQSLTLIATANQGSEATYESGFVIDKFPISRPNLTFSTLTVSNMSPEDSSIYLCSVWDSNQPQNFGDGTRLSIL.

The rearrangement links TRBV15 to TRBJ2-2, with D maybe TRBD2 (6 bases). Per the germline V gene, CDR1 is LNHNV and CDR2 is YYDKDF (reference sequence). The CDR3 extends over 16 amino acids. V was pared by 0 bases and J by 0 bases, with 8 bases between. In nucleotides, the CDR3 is TGTGCCACCAGCAGAGAGAGCGGGCCGAACACCGGGGAGCTGTTTTTT. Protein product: CATSRESGPNTGELFF.

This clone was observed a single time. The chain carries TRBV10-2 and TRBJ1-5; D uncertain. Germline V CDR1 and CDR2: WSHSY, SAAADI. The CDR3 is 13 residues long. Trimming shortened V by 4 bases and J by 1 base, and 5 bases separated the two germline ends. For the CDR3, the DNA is TGCGCCAGCAGTGGTCGGAGCAATCAGCCCCAGCATTTT. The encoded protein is CASSGRSNQPQHF.

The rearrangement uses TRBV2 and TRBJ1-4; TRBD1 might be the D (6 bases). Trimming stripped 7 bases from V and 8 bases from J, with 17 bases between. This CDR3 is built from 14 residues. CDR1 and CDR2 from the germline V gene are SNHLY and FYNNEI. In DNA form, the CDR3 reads TGTGCCAGCACCCCCGGGCGGGGGGCGGAAAAACTGTTTTTT. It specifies CASTPGRGAEKLFF. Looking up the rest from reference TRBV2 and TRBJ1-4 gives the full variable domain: EPEVTQTPSHQVTQMGQEVILRCVPISNHLYFYWYRQILGQKVEFLVSFYNNEISEKSEIFDDQFSVERPDGSNFTLKIRSTKLEDSAMYFCASTPGRGAEKLFFGSGTQLSVL.

The DNA of the CDR3 is TGTGCCAACGGACCGGGACAGGGATACAATGAGCAGTTCTTC. Residues: CANGPGQGYNEQFF. This chain connects TRBV2 to TRBJ2-1, with 9 bases lining up with TRBD1. V was pared by 10 bases and J by 4 bases, with 8 bases of the junction left unmatched. Germline-derived CDR1 and CDR2 are SNHLY and FYNNEI. This CDR3 contains 14 residues.

CDR3 loop: CASSGDSNTEAFF. CDR3 bases: TGTGCCAGCAGTGGCGATTCGAACACTGAAGCTTTCTTT. The J gene is TRBJ1-1, the V gene TRBV2; no firm D call. V was trimmed by 4 bases and J by 1 base, leaving 7 bases between them. The germline CDR1 and CDR2 sequences are SNHLY and FYNNEI. The CDR3 is 13 amino acids. The full variable domain, with the rest looked up from reference TRBV2 and TRBJ1-1, is EPEVTQTPSHQVTQMGQEVILRCVPISNHLYFYWYRQILGQKVEFLVSFYNNEISEKSEIFDDQFSVERPDGSNFTLKIRSTKLEDSAMYFCASSGDSNTEAFFGQGTRLTVV.

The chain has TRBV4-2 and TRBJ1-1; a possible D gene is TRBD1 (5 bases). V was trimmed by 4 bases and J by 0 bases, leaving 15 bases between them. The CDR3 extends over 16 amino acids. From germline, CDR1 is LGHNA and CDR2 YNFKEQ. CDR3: CASSPYTGIMNTEAFF. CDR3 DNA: TGTGCCAGCAGCCCATATACAGGTATCATGAACACTGAAGCTTTCTTT.

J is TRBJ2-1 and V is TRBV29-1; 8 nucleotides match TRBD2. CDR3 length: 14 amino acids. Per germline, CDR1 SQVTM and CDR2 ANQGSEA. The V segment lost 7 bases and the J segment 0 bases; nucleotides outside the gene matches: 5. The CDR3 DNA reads TGCAGCGCCCTCGGGGGGGTCTCCTACAATGAGCAGTTCTTC. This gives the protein CSALGGVSYNEQFF.

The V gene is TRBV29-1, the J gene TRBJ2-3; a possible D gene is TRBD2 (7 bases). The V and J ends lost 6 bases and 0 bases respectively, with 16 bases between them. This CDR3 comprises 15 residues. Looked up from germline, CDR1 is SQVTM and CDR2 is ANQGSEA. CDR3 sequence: CSVRGGGSSTDTQYF. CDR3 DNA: TGCAGCGTCCGAGGGGGGGGGTCCAGCACAGATACGCAGTATTTT.

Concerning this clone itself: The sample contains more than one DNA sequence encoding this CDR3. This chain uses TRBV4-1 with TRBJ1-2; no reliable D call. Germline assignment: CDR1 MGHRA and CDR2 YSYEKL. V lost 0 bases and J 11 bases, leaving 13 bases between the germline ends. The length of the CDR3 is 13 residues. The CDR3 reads CASSQDPGFGYTF. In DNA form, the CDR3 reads TGCGCCAGCAGCCAAGATCCGGGGTTTGGGTACACCTTC.

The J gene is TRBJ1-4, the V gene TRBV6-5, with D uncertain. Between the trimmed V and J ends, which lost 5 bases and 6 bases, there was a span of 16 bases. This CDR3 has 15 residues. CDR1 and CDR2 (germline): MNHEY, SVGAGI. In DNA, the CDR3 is TGTGCCAGCAGTCTCAACACGCTAGGTGATGAAAAACTGTTTTTT. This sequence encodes CASSLNTLGDEKLFF.

CDR3 residues: CASSLGANTGELFF. The CDR3 DNA sequence: TGTGCCAGCAGCTTAGGAGCTAACACCGGGGAGCTGTTTTTT. The chain is built from TRBV11-2 and TRBJ2-2, with D hard to call. CDR3 size: 14 residues. V dropped 1 base and J dropped 2 bases, with 5 bases sitting between them. Germline V CDR1 and CDR2: SGHAT, FQNNGV.

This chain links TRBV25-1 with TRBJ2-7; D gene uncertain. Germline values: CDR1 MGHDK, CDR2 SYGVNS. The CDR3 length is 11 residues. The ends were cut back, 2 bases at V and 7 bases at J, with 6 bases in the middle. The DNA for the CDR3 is TGTGCCAGCAGTGAAATGTATGAGCAGTACTTC. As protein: CASSEMYEQYF.